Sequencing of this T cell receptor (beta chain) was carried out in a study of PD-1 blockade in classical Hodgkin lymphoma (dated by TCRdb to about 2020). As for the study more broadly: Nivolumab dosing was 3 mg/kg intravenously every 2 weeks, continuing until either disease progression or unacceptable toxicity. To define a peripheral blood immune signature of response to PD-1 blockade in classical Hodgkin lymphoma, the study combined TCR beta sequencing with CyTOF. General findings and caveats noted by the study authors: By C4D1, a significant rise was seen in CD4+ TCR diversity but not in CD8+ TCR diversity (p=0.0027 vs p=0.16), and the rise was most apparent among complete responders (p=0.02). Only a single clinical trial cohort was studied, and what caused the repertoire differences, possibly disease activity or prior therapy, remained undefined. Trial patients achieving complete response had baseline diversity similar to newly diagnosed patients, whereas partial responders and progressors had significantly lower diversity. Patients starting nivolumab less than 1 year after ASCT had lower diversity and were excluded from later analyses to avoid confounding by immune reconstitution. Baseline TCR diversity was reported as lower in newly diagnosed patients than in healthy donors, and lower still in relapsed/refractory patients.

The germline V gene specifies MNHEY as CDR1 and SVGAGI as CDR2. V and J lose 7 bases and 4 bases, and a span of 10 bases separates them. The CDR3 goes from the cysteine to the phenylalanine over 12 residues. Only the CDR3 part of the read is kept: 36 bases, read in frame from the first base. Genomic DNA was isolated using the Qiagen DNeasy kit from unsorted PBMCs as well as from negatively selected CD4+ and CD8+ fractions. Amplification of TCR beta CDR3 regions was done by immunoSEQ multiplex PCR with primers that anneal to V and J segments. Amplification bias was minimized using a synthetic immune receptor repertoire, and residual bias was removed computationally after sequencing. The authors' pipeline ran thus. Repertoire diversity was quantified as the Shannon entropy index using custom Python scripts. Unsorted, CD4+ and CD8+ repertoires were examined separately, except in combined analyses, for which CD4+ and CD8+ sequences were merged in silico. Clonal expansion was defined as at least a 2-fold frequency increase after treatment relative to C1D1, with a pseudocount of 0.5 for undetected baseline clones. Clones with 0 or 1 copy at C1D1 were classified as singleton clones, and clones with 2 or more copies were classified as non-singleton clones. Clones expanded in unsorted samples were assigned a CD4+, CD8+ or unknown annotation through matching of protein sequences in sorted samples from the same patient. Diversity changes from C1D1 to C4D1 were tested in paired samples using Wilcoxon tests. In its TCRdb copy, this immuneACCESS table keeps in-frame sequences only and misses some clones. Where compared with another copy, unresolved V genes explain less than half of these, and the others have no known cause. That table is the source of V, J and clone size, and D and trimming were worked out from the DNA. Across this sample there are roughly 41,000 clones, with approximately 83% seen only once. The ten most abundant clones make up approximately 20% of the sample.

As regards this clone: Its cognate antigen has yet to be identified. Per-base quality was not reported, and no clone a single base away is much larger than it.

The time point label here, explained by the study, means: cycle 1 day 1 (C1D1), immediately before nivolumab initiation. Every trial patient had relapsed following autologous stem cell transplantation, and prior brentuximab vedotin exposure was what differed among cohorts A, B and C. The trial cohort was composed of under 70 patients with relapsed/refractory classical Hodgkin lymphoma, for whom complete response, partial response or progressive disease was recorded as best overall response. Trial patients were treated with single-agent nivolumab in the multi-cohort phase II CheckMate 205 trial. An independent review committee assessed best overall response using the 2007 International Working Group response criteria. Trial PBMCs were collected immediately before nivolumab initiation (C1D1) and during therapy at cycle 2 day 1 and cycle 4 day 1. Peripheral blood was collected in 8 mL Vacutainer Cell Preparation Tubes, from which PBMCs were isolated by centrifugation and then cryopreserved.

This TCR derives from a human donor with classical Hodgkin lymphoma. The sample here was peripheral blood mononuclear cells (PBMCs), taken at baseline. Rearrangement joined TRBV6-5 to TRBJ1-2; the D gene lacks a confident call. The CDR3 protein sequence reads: CASKDRSYGYTF. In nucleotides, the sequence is TGTGCCAGCAAAGACCGCTCCTATGGCTACACCTTC.